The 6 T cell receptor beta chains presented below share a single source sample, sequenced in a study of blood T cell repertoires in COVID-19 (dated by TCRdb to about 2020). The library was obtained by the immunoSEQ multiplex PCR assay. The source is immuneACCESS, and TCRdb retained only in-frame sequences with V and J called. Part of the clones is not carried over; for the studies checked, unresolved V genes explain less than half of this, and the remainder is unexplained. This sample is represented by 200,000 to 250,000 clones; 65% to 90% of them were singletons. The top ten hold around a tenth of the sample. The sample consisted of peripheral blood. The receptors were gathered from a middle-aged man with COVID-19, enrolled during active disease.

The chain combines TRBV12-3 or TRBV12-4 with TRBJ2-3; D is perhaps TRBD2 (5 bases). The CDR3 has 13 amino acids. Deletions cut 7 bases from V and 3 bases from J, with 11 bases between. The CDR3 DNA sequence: TGTGCCAGCAACCAAGCGGAGACAGATACGCAGTATTTT. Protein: CASNQAETDTQYF.

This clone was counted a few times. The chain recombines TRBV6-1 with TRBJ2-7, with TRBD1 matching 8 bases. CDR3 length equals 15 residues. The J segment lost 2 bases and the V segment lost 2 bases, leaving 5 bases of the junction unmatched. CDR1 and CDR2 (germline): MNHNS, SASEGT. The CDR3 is CASSEWQGAPYEQYF. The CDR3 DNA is TGTGCCAGCAGTGAATGGCAGGGGGCGCCCTACGAGCAGTACTTC.

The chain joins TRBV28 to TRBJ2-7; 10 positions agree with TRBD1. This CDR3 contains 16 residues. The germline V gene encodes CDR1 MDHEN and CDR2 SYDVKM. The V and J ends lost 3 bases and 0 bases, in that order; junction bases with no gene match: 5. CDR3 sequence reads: CASSLTGGASSYEQYF. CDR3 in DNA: TGTGCCAGCAGTTTGACAGGGGGCGCATCCTCCTACGAGCAGTACTTC.

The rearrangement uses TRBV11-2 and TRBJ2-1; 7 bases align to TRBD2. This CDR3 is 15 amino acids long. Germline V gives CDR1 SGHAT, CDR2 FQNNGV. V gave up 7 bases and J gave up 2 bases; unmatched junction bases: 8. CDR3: CASTPRRGAYNEQFF. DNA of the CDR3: TGTGCCAGCACCCCCCGCCGGGGGGCCTACAATGAGCAGTTCTTC.

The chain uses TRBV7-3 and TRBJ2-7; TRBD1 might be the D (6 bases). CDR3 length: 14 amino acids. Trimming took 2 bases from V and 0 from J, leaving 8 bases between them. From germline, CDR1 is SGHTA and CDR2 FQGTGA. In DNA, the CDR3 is TGTGCCAGCAGCTTACAGGGGAGCTCCTACGAGCAGTACTTC. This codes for CASSLQGSSYEQYF.

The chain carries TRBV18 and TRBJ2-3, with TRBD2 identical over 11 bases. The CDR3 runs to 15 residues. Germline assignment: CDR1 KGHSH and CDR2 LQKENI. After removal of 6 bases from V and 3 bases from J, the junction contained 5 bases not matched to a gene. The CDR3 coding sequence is TGTGCCAGCTCCCGGGGACTAGCGGAGACAGATACGCAGTATTTT. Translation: CASSRGLAETDTQYF.